The rows below give T cell receptor beta chains drawn from one sample of a study of cytomegalovirus exposure and HLA in healthy donors. Profiling relied on immunoSEQ multiplex PCR, and the TCRdb table lists in-frame clones only, not all of them. The data show under 200,000 clones, about four fifths seen once. The specimen was PBMCs. Receptor source: a woman in her 50s in good health and CMV-seronegative. Both conserved end residues are part of each CDR3. D genes are given only for firm matches. Clone size is given for some rows only: seen once, a few or many times, or a class if the clone is expanded.

abundance: -
j_gene: TRBJ2-7
v_gene: TRBV30
d_gene: -
CDR3aa: CAWSVSRSYEQYF
CDR3nt: TGTGCCTGGAGTGTCTCTAGGAGCTACGAGCAGTACTTC

abundance: -
j_gene: TRBJ2-3
v_gene: TRBV12-5
d_gene: -
CDR3aa: CASASPGGTDTQYF
CDR3nt: TGTGCTAGTGCCTCACCCGGGGGCACAGATACGCAGTATTTT

abundance: few
j_gene: TRBJ1-4
v_gene: TRBV19
d_gene: TRBD1
CDR3aa: CASMGQNEKLFF
CDR3nt: TGTGCCAGTATGGGACAGAATGAAAAACTGTTTTTT

abundance: -
j_gene: TRBJ2-3
v_gene: TRBV27
d_gene: TRBD1
CDR3aa: CASSENRGSFTDTQYF
CDR3nt: TGTGCCAGCAGTGAGAACAGGGGGTCTTTCACAGATACGCAGTATTTT

abundance: -
j_gene: TRBJ1-3
v_gene: TRBV5-1
d_gene: -
CDR3aa: CATKADSGNTIYF
CDR3nt: TGCGCCACAAAAGCTGACTCTGGAAACACCATATATTTT

abundance: -
j_gene: TRBJ2-3
v_gene: TRBV5-4
d_gene: TRBD2
CDR3aa: CASSFSSTSGGPDTQYF
CDR3nt: TGTGCCAGCAGCTTCTCCTCGACTAGCGGAGGGCCCGATACGCAGTATTTT

abundance: once
j_gene: TRBJ1-4
v_gene: TRBV28
d_gene: -
CDR3aa: CASSRAGQGLREKLFF
CDR3nt: TGTGCCAGCAGTCGAGCGGGGCAGGGGTTAAGGGAAAAACTGTTTTTT

abundance: -
j_gene: TRBJ1-1
v_gene: TRBV7-9
d_gene: TRBD1
CDR3aa: CASSAGQINTEAFF
CDR3nt: TGTGCCAGCAGCGCGGGACAGATAAACACTGAAGCTTTCTTT

abundance: -
j_gene: TRBJ1-1
v_gene: TRBV6-6
d_gene: -
CDR3aa: CASSPTRNTEAFF
CDR3nt: TGTGCCAGCAGTCCAACAAGGAACACTGAAGCTTTCTTT

abundance: -
j_gene: TRBJ2-6
v_gene: TRBV27
d_gene: TRBD1
CDR3aa: CASSFYLRDRAGANVLTF
CDR3nt: TGTGCCAGCAGTTTCTATCTTCGGGACAGGGCCGGGGCCAACGTCCTGACTTTC

abundance: -
j_gene: TRBJ1-5
v_gene: TRBV28
d_gene: -
CDR3aa: CASQGFGNQPQHF
CDR3nt: TGTGCCAGCCAGGGTTTTGGCAATCAGCCCCAGCATTTT

abundance: -
j_gene: TRBJ2-5
v_gene: TRBV23-1
d_gene: -
CDR3aa: CASSLRPGGESETQYF
CDR3nt: TGCGCCAGCAGTCTCCGGCCCGGCGGGGAATCGGAGACCCAGTACTTC

abundance: -
j_gene: TRBJ2-5
v_gene: TRBV4-1
d_gene: TRBD1
CDR3aa: CASSTQPQGTGQETQYF
CDR3nt: TGCGCCAGCAGCACCCAGCCCCAAGGGACAGGGCAAGAGACCCAGTACTTC

abundance: -
j_gene: TRBJ1-2
v_gene: TRBV28
d_gene: -
CDR3aa: CASRPTGPYGYTF
CDR3nt: TGTGCCAGCAGGCCGACAGGCCCCTATGGCTACACCTTC

abundance: -
j_gene: TRBJ1-1
v_gene: TRBV6-1
d_gene: TRBD1
CDR3aa: CASSENRGGTEAFF
CDR3nt: TGTGCCAGCAGTGAGAACAGGGGTGGGACTGAAGCTTTCTTT

abundance: few
j_gene: TRBJ2-7
v_gene: TRBV10-2
d_gene: TRBD1
CDR3aa: CASRKTPGQSPTYEQYF
CDR3nt: TGCGCCAGCAGGAAGACACCGGGACAGAGCCCAACCTACGAGCAGTACTTC

abundance: -
j_gene: TRBJ2-7
v_gene: TRBV19
d_gene: -
CDR3aa: CASSIGQAYEQYF
CDR3nt: TGTGCCAGTAGTATTGGGCAGGCCTACGAGCAGTACTTC

abundance: -
j_gene: TRBJ1-3
v_gene: TRBV19
d_gene: -
CDR3aa: CASTTSGNTIYF
CDR3nt: TGTGCCAGTACCACATCTGGAAACACCATATATTTT

abundance: -
j_gene: TRBJ2-7
v_gene: TRBV5-1
d_gene: -
CDR3aa: CASSLVATSYEQYF
CDR3nt: TGCGCCAGCAGCTTGGTAGCCACCTCATACGAGCAGTACTTC

abundance: -
j_gene: TRBJ1-4
v_gene: TRBV6-1
d_gene: -
CDR3aa: CANSEARGAHEKLFF
CDR3nt: TGTGCCAACAGTGAAGCGCGGGGGGCCCATGAAAAACTGTTTTTT

abundance: -
j_gene: TRBJ2-3
v_gene: TRBV28
d_gene: -
CDR3aa: CASSFWGRTSTDTQYF
CDR3nt: TGTGCCAGCAGTTTTTGGGGGAGGACTAGCACAGATACGCAGTATTTT

abundance: few
j_gene: TRBJ1-1
v_gene: TRBV5-1
d_gene: TRBD1
CDR3aa: CASSFRTGNTEAFF
CDR3nt: TGCGCCAGCAGCTTCCGGACAGGGAACACTGAAGCTTTCTTT

abundance: -
j_gene: TRBJ2-2
v_gene: TRBV28
d_gene: -
CDR3aa: CASSFQGTGELFF
CDR3nt: TGTGCCAGCAGTTTTCAGGGAACCGGGGAGCTGTTTTTT

abundance: -
j_gene: TRBJ1-1
v_gene: TRBV19
d_gene: TRBD1
CDR3aa: CASSIEFWTGSNTEAFF
CDR3nt: TGTGCCAGTAGTATTGAGTTTTGGACAGGGTCGAACACTGAAGCTTTCTTT

abundance: -
j_gene: TRBJ1-5
v_gene: TRBV5-1
d_gene: -
CDR3aa: CASSRGDGDQPQHF
CDR3nt: TGCGCCAGCAGCCGGGGAGATGGGGATCAGCCCCAGCATTTT

abundance: -
j_gene: TRBJ1-2
v_gene: TRBV18
d_gene: TRBD1
CDR3aa: CASSPPGQNYGYTF
CDR3nt: TGTGCCAGCTCACCACCGGGACAGAACTATGGCTACACCTTC

abundance: -
j_gene: TRBJ1-6
v_gene: TRBV5-1
d_gene: TRBD1
CDR3aa: CASSPGQGNSPLHF
CDR3nt: TGCGCCAGCAGCCCGGGACAGGGGAATTCACCCCTCCACTTT

abundance: -
j_gene: TRBJ1-3
v_gene: TRBV5-1
d_gene: -
CDR3aa: CASSAVSSGNTIYF
CDR3nt: TGCGCCAGCAGCGCCGTCAGCTCTGGAAACACCATATATTTT

abundance: -
j_gene: TRBJ1-2
v_gene: TRBV9
d_gene: -
CDR3aa: CASSVAAGYGYTF
CDR3nt: TGTGCCAGCAGCGTAGCTGCAGGGTATGGCTACACCTTC

abundance: -
j_gene: TRBJ2-2
v_gene: TRBV4-1
d_gene: TRBD1
CDR3aa: CASSQKGTGWTGELFF
CDR3nt: TGCGCCAGCAGCCAAAAGGGGACAGGGTGGACCGGGGAGCTGTTTTTT

abundance: -
j_gene: TRBJ1-1
v_gene: TRBV7-2
d_gene: TRBD1
CDR3aa: CASSWTGEGEAFF
CDR3nt: TGTGCCAGCAGCTGGACAGGGGAGGGTGAAGCTTTCTTT

abundance: -
j_gene: TRBJ1-2
v_gene: TRBV15
d_gene: TRBD1
CDR3aa: CATSRDRLGQTTNYGYTF
CDR3nt: TGTGCCACCAGCAGAGATCGTTTGGGACAGACAACTAACTATGGCTACACCTTC

abundance: -
j_gene: TRBJ2-2
v_gene: TRBV7-3
d_gene: TRBD1
CDR3aa: CASSLDRGAGELFF
CDR3nt: TGTGCCAGCAGTCTGGACAGGGGGGCCGGGGAGCTGTTTTTT

abundance: -
j_gene: TRBJ1-4
v_gene: TRBV5-1
d_gene: TRBD1
CDR3aa: CASSPGTGTNEKLFF
CDR3nt: TGCGCCAGCAGTCCCGGGACAGGGACTAATGAAAAACTGTTTTTT

abundance: -
j_gene: TRBJ2-3
v_gene: TRBV25-1
d_gene: TRBD2
CDR3aa: CASSDRPWTSVNTDTQYF
CDR3nt: TGTGCCAGCAGTGACCGACCGTGGACTAGCGTAAACACAGATACGCAGTATTTT

abundance: -
j_gene: TRBJ2-2
v_gene: TRBV6-4
d_gene: -
CDR3aa: CASSEVGGGLNTGELFF
CDR3nt: TGTGCCAGCAGTGAGGTCGGGGGAGGCCTGAACACCGGGGAGCTGTTTTTT

abundance: -
j_gene: TRBJ1-1
v_gene: TRBV5-4
d_gene: TRBD1
CDR3aa: CASSPQGATEAFF
CDR3nt: TGTGCCAGCAGCCCACAGGGGGCAACTGAAGCTTTCTTT

abundance: -
j_gene: TRBJ1-5
v_gene: TRBV9
d_gene: TRBD1
CDR3aa: CASSVGQGGNQPQHF
CDR3nt: TGTGCCAGCAGCGTAGGGCAGGGGGGCAATCAGCCCCAGCATTTT

abundance: -
j_gene: TRBJ2-5
v_gene: TRBV5-1
d_gene: -
CDR3aa: CASSLDTGEETQYF
CDR3nt: TGCGCCAGCAGCTTGGATACAGGTGAAGAGACCCAGTACTTC

abundance: -
j_gene: TRBJ1-2
v_gene: TRBV7-9
d_gene: -
CDR3aa: CASSLNSRGYTF
CDR3nt: TGTGCCAGCAGCTTAAACTCTAGGGGCTACACCTTC

abundance: -
j_gene: TRBJ2-7
v_gene: TRBV18
d_gene: TRBD2
CDR3aa: CASSPRTGGRTYEQYF
CDR3nt: TGTGCCAGCTCGCCCCGGACCGGCGGGAGGACCTACGAGCAGTACTTC

abundance: -
j_gene: TRBJ2-3
v_gene: TRBV7-3
d_gene: TRBD2
CDR3aa: CASSIPGLGTQYF
CDR3nt: TGTGCCAGCAGCATACCGGGACTAGGTACGCAGTATTTT

abundance: -
j_gene: TRBJ1-2
v_gene: TRBV6-1
d_gene: -
CDR3aa: CASSSKPGQNYGYTF
CDR3nt: TGTGCCAGCAGTTCGAAACCGGGACAAAACTATGGCTACACCTTC

abundance: -
j_gene: TRBJ1-1
v_gene: TRBV21-1
d_gene: -
CDR3aa: CASSKLGQGMPEAFF
CDR3nt: TGTGCCAGCAGCAAACTAGGACAGGGCATGCCTGAAGCTTTCTTT

abundance: -
j_gene: TRBJ2-1
v_gene: TRBV12-5
d_gene: -
CDR3aa: CASGWEAAYNEQFF
CDR3nt: TGTGCTAGTGGTTGGGAGGCAGCCTACAATGAGCAGTTCTTC

abundance: -
j_gene: TRBJ1-5
v_gene: TRBV28
d_gene: -
CDR3aa: CASSRSGVAQPQHF
CDR3nt: TGTGCCAGCAGTCGTTCGGGGGTGGCTCAGCCCCAGCATTTT

abundance: -
j_gene: TRBJ2-1
v_gene: TRBV6-5
d_gene: TRBD2
CDR3aa: CASRLAGGGYNEQFF
CDR3nt: TGTGCCAGCAGACTAGCGGGAGGGGGTTACAATGAGCAGTTCTTC

abundance: -
j_gene: TRBJ2-1
v_gene: TRBV7-9
d_gene: TRBD2
CDR3aa: CASSSHRLAEQFF
CDR3nt: TGTGCCAGCAGCTCCCACAGACTAGCGGAGCAGTTCTTC

abundance: -
j_gene: TRBJ2-5
v_gene: TRBV6-6
d_gene: -
CDR3aa: CASTPQAPRGGWEQYF
CDR3nt: TGTGCCAGCACTCCCCAAGCGCCCCGAGGGGGTTGGGAGCAGTACTTC

abundance: -
j_gene: TRBJ2-5
v_gene: TRBV6-1
d_gene: -
CDR3aa: CASTQARETQYF
CDR3nt: TGTGCCAGCACCCAAGCTAGGGAGACCCAGTACTTC

abundance: -
j_gene: TRBJ2-1
v_gene: TRBV27
d_gene: -
CDR3aa: CASSPGTGSYNEQFF
CDR3nt: TGTGCCAGCAGTCCGGGAACTGGCTCCTACAATGAGCAGTTCTTC

abundance: -
j_gene: TRBJ2-1
v_gene: TRBV5-3
d_gene: TRBD2
CDR3aa: CARSLEGLVTNEQFF
CDR3nt: TGTGCCAGAAGCTTGGAGGGACTAGTGACGAATGAGCAGTTCTTC

abundance: -
j_gene: TRBJ2-7
v_gene: TRBV5-4
d_gene: TRBD1
CDR3aa: CASSLGFGTGGREQYF
CDR3nt: TGTGCCAGCAGCTTGGGGTTCGGGACAGGGGGCCGCGAGCAGTACTTC

abundance: once
j_gene: TRBJ1-5
v_gene: TRBV30
d_gene: -
CDR3aa: CAWSIDSSNQPQHF
CDR3nt: TGTGCCTGGAGTATCGACAGTAGCAATCAGCCCCAGCATTTT

abundance: -
j_gene: TRBJ2-7
v_gene: TRBV27
d_gene: TRBD2
CDR3aa: CASSPRTSGRVGGSYEQYF
CDR3nt: TGTGCCAGCAGTCCCAGGACTAGCGGGAGGGTAGGCGGGTCCTACGAGCAGTACTTC

abundance: -
j_gene: TRBJ1-1
v_gene: TRBV7-2
d_gene: -
CDR3aa: CASSLVRTASNTEAFF
CDR3nt: TGTGCCAGCAGCTTAGTCAGGACAGCGTCGAACACTGAAGCTTTCTTT

abundance: -
j_gene: TRBJ2-1
v_gene: TRBV10-3
d_gene: TRBD2
CDR3aa: CATDSGSIYNEQFF
CDR3nt: TGTGCCACGGATAGCGGGAGTATCTACAATGAGCAGTTCTTC

abundance: -
j_gene: TRBJ1-2
v_gene: TRBV5-6
d_gene: TRBD1
CDR3aa: CASTLPGQGLSNYGYTF
CDR3nt: TGTGCCAGCACCCTCCCAGGACAGGGCCTATCTAACTATGGCTACACCTTC

abundance: -
j_gene: TRBJ1-3
v_gene: TRBV5-1
d_gene: -
CDR3aa: CASSLAFSEGTIYF
CDR3nt: TGCGCCAGCAGCTTGGCATTCTCTGAGGGCACCATATATTTT

abundance: -
j_gene: TRBJ2-1
v_gene: TRBV28
d_gene: TRBD2
CDR3aa: CASSSVGGGGPILNEQFF
CDR3nt: TGTGCCAGCAGTTCTGTGGGGGGCGGGGGGCCGATATTGAATGAGCAGTTCTTC